This T cell receptor beta chain was captured in a study of T-cell reconstitution after alpha-beta-depleted transplantation in children. Findings and limits, study-wide: At the one-year point after transplant, T-cell counts and TCRbeta diversity were found to come mostly from T cells that had been newly produced. The origin of alpha-beta T cells about two months after transplant was reportedly several hundred expanded graft clones.

The V gene's germline CDR1 is ENHRY and CDR2 SYGVKD. This CDR3 comprises 15 residues. The J segment lost 5 bases and the V segment lost 3 bases, leaving 9 bases of the junction unmatched. On this clonotype: Antigen specificity is unknown.

Preparation of the TCRbeta library involved a method that used unique molecular identifiers. Each CDR3 protein is one row after TCRdb ran MiXCR on the PCR reads. In the table there are more than 200,000 distinct CDR3 sequences, 8.4% of which are singletons. The genes are TRBV10-3 and TRBJ2-5, with 7 bases lining up with TRBD2. The TCR sequence derives from a male patient under 10 years old who had a stem cell transplant for acute myeloid leukemia, so the T cells may come from the graft donor. Specimen: PBMCs, mostly from graft donor cells, collected 360 days after TCRalphabeta/CD19-depleted stem cell transplant. CDR3 coding DNA: TGTGCCATCAGTGACATGGGAGCGGGACGGGAGACCCAGTACTTC. Translated, it gives CAISDMGAGRETQYF.